One and the same sample provided the 27 T cell receptor beta chains below, sequenced in a study of patients and donors after allogeneic stem cell transplantation (TCRdb year 2020). The library was produced with RT-PCR. Sequencing was performed on a NextSeq 550. TCRdb reworked the public reads: Q25 trimming with fastp, MiXCR clone assembly, productive beta chains retained. Rows merge per CDR3 protein into single entries with the most common DNA and genes. Across this sample there are about 410,000 distinct CDR3 sequences, with roughly 17% seen only once. The biggest ten clones account for 7% to 7.5% of the sample. The sample was blood, either unsorted or a sorted T cell fraction (not recorded which). These receptors originate from a human donor who was either an allogeneic HSCT recipient or a stem cell or donor lymphocyte infusion donor (not recorded which). It is not recorded whose cells these are; they may come from a transplant donor.

The rearrangement links TRBV19 to TRBJ2-2, with 12 nucleotides matching TRBD2. The CDR3 is made up of 15 amino acids. With 5 bases clipped from V and 3 bases from J, the junction kept 1 base outside the gene matches. Germline values: CDR1 LNHDA, CDR2 SQIVND (reference sequence). CDR3 in amino acids: CASSGLAGYTGELFF. The CDR3, as DNA: TGTGCCAGTAGTGGACTAGCGGGATACACCGGGGAGCTGTTTTTT.

The chain links TRBV9 to TRBJ1-2; no firm D call. This CDR3 contains 13 residues. Germline loops: CDR1 SGDLS, CDR2 YYNGEE. The germline V and J ends were trimmed by 0 bases and 6 bases, with 9 bases remaining between them. The CDR3: CASSVGTGHGYTF. The CDR3 nucleotides read TGTGCCAGCAGCGTAGGAACCGGTCATGGCTACACCTTC.

There are many counts of this clonotype. This sequence joins TRBV24-1 and TRBJ2-1; the D is unclear. Looked up from germline, CDR1 is KGHDR and CDR2 is SFDVKD. V was cut by 9 bases and J by 4 bases, with 18 bases left in between. The CDR3 runs to 15 residues. For the CDR3, the DNA is TGTGCCACCCGGGCCGACGACCTGGAGTACAATGAGCAGTTCTTC. Translation gives CATRADDLEYNEQFF.

The V call is TRBV12-3 or TRBV12-4, the J call TRBJ1-5, with 10 bases lining up with TRBD1. Unmatched junction bases numbered 6, after V lost 6 bases and J lost 7 bases. CDR3 length equals 14 residues. The CDR3 bases are TGTGCCAGCAGCATGACAGGGGGCGGGCAGCCCCAGCATTTT. It is translated as CASSMTGGGQPQHF.

In this sample, this clonotype turned up many times. The V call is TRBV6-2 or TRBV6-3, the J call TRBJ1-1, with TRBD1 matching over 9 bases. Germline-derived CDR1 and CDR2 are MNHEY and SVGEGT. Trimming at V came to 6 bases and at J to 0 bases, leaving 5 bases not matched to a gene. There are 15 residues in the CDR3. This CDR3 is CASRRQGGLNTEAFF. The DNA for the CDR3 is TGTGCCAGCAGAAGACAGGGGGGCCTGAACACTGAAGCTTTCTTT.

The genes are TRBV3-1 and TRBJ1-2; weak D call: TRBD1 (6 bases). Trimming shortened V by 3 bases and J by 7 bases, and 9 bases separated the two germline ends. The CDR3 spans 12 residues. Germline loops: CDR1 LGHDT, CDR2 YNNKEL (reference sequence). Here the CDR3 reads CASSQKGGGYTF. In nucleotides, the CDR3 is TGTGCCAGCAGCCAGAAGGGGGGTGGCTACACCTTC.

The chain combines TRBV9 with TRBJ2-1; D not resolved. CDR3 size: 16 residues. The V gene lost 4 bases and the J gene lost 10 bases, with 24 bases spanning the gap. Germline V CDR1 and CDR2: SGDLS, YYNGEE. The CDR3 reads CASSPSWAAWAREQFF. CDR3 coding DNA: TGTGCCAGCAGCCCCTCTTGGGCTGCGTGGGCGAGGGAGCAGTTCTTC.

This clonotype has ten or more counts. The genes are TRBV4-1 and TRBJ2-7, with D perhaps TRBD1 (6 bases). Germline CDR1 MGHRA, CDR2 YSYEKL. V shed 1 base and J shed 4 bases, with 14 bases lying between them. The CDR3 is made up of 15 amino acids. This CDR3 reads CASSQGSQGRYEQYF. Here the CDR3 DNA reads TGCGCCAGCAGCCAAGGTTCGCAGGGGCGGTACGAGCAGTACTTC.

The V call is TRBV2, the J call TRBJ2-7; D remains ambiguous. The V end lost 6 bases, the J end lost 2 bases, and 14 bases lay between the germline ends. CDR3 length: 14 amino acids. Looked up from germline, CDR1 is SNHLY and CDR2 is FYNNEI. The CDR3 DNA follows: TGTGCCAGCAGGACTGGAACATTCGCCTACGAGCAGTACTTC. This gives the protein CASRTGTFAYEQYF. Complete variable domain (other parts from reference TRBV2 and TRBJ2-7): EPEVTQTPSHQVTQMGQEVILRCVPISNHLYFYWYRQILGQKVEFLVSFYNNEISEKSEIFDDQFSVERPDGSNFTLKIRSTKLEDSAMYFCASRTGTFAYEQYFGPGTRLTVT.

V usage is TRBV5-1 and J usage is TRBJ1-1; 9 positions match TRBD1. Germline CDR1 reads SGHRS; CDR2 reads YFSETQ. The V gene end was trimmed by 5 bases and the J gene end by 4 bases; junction bases not matched to a gene: 12. There are 16 residues in the CDR3. The CDR3, as DNA: TGCGCCAGCAGATTGACGGGACAGGGCGGGGGCACTGAAGCTTTCTTT. This translates into CASRLTGQGGGTEAFF.

The chain carries TRBV6-1 and TRBJ1-2; 9 nucleotides match TRBD1. Germline V lookup: CDR1 MNHNS, CDR2 SASEGT. V lost 4 bases to trimming and J lost 8 bases; unmatched junction nucleotides: 5. The CDR3 sequence is 13 residues long. The CDR3 protein is CASSGRTGDGYTF. CDR3 coding DNA: TGTGCCAGCAGTGGGCGGACAGGGGACGGCTACACCTTC.

This chain links TRBV6-5 with TRBJ2-7; a possible D gene is TRBD2 (6 bases). The germline V and J ends were trimmed by 0 bases and 0 bases, with 12 bases remaining between them. The CDR3 runs 16 residues. Germline CDR1 MNHEY, CDR2 SVGAGI. The CDR3 sequence: CASSYSSSGPSYEQYF. Written as DNA, the CDR3 is TGTGCCAGCAGTTACTCGAGTAGCGGCCCCTCCTACGAGCAGTACTTC.

The rearrangement uses TRBV27 and TRBJ1-2; TRBD1 matches at 7 bases. CDR1 and CDR2 from the germline V gene are MNHEY and SMNVEV (reference sequence). The CDR3 is 13 residues long. Trimming removed 6 bases from V and 6 bases from J; junction bases left unmatched: 7. The CDR3 nucleotides read TGTGCCAGCAGGGGATCAGGGGGAAATGGCTACACCTTC. It is translated as CASRGSGGNGYTF.

This clonotype was seen more than once but under ten times. The chain employs TRBV18 and TRBJ2-1, with TRBD2 identical over 10 bases. V lost 3 bases to trimming and J lost 4 bases; unmatched junction nucleotides: 6. The V gene's germline CDR1 is KGHSH and CDR2 LQKENI. This CDR3 has 16 amino acids. Written as DNA, the CDR3 is TGTGCCAGCTCACCTACCACTAGCGGGGTATACAATGAGCAGTTCTTC. It yields the protein CASSPTTSGVYNEQFF.

The table lists this clonotype with many counts. V usage is TRBV5-1 and J usage is TRBJ2-1, with TRBD1 matching 10 bases. J was trimmed by 3 bases and V by 2 bases; bases with no gene match: 2. The CDR3 totals 15 residues. Germline V gives CDR1 SGHRS, CDR2 YFSETQ. The CDR3 DNA is TGCGCCAGCAGCTTAGGGACAGGGGTCTACAATGAGCAGTTCTTC. Translating it yields CASSLGTGVYNEQFF.

V usage is TRBV9 and J usage is TRBJ2-3; 12 bases are shared with TRBD2. Germline CDR1 reads SGDLS; CDR2 reads YYNGEE. Losses at the gene ends were 2 bases for V and 0 bases for J; bases not matched to a gene: 4. This CDR3 spans 17 amino acids. The CDR3 nucleotides read TGTGCCAGCAGCGTTAGGACTAGCGGGGCTAGCACAGATACGCAGTATTTT. It is translated as CASSVRTSGASTDTQYF. The variable domain in full, completed from reference TRBV9 and TRBJ2-3, reads DSGVTQTPKHLITATGQRVTLRCSPRSGDLSVYWYQQSLDQGLQFLIQYYNGEERAKGNILERFSAQQFPDLHSELNLSSLELGDSALYFCASSVRTSGASTDTQYFGPGTRLTVL.

This clonotype was detected only a few times. The chain is built from TRBV6-1 and TRBJ1-5, with TRBD1 matching 7 bases. CDR1 MNHNS and CDR2 SASEGT come from the germline V gene. Trimming cost V 5 bases and J 4 bases; bases outside gene matches: 11. CDR3 size: 16 residues. CDR3: CASSQHPTGRNQPQHF. The DNA for the CDR3 is TGTGCCAGCAGTCAGCATCCGACAGGGAGGAATCAGCCCCAGCATTTT.

The rearrangement links TRBV12-3 or TRBV12-4 to TRBJ1-4; 9 nucleotides match TRBD1. The CDR3 has 16 amino acids. Trimming at V came to 5 bases and at J to 3 bases, leaving 7 bases not matched to a gene. CDR3 residues: CASSPDRGSSNEKLFF. The CDR3 DNA reads as TGTGCCAGCAGTCCCGACAGGGGGAGTTCTAATGAAAAACTGTTTTTT.

Only a few counts were recorded for this clonotype. The CDR3 DNA is TGCGCCAGCAGCTCATCACCCGGCGCAGGGAAAGAAGGAGAGACCCAGTACTTC. As protein: CASSSSPGAGKEGETQYF. J is TRBJ2-5 and V is TRBV5-1, with D tentatively TRBD1 (5 bases). This CDR3 has 18 residues. Between the trimmed V and J ends, which lost 3 bases and 4 bases, there was a span of 25 bases. Per germline, CDR1 SGHRS and CDR2 YFSETQ.

The chain has TRBV15 and TRBJ2-7; no definite D call. CDR1 and CDR2 (germline): LNHNV, YYDKDF (reference sequence). The V end lost 0 bases, the J end lost 3 bases, and 6 bases lay between the germline ends. There are 13 residues in the CDR3. Here the CDR3 DNA reads TGTGCCACCAGCAGAGATGGCGGCTACGAGCAGTACTTC. This gives the protein CATSRDGGYEQYF.

This clonotype came up a few times. The gene calls are TRBV11-3 and TRBJ2-1, with D tentatively TRBD1 or TRBD2 (5 bases each). Trimming left V 4 bases short and J 5 bases short, with 9 bases between. Germline values: CDR1 SGHNT, CDR2 YENEEA. The CDR3 length is 13 residues. CDR3 sequence: CASSSGPNNEQFF. DNA for the CDR3: TGTGCCAGCAGCTCGGGACCGAACAATGAGCAGTTCTTC.

This clonotype has a handful of counts. This chain links TRBV11-1 with TRBJ2-1; 12 nucleotides line up with TRBD2. CDR1 is SGHAT and CDR2 is FQDESV in the germline V gene (reference sequence). The junction had 12 bases not matched to a gene; V was cut back by 4 bases and J by 5 bases. The CDR3 is 18 residues long. Here the CDR3 DNA reads TGTGCCAGCAGCTCATCCTCCCGGACTAGCGGGGTGAACAATGAGCAGTTCTTC. This translates into CASSSSSRTSGVNNEQFF. The full variable domain, with the rest looked up from reference TRBV11-1 and TRBJ2-1, is EAEVAQSPRYKITEKSQAVAFWCDPISGHATLYWYRQILGQGPELLVQFQDESVVDDSQLPKDRFSAERLKGVDSTLKIQPAELGDSAMYLCASSSSSRTSGVNNEQFFGPGTRLTVL.

V is TRBV20-1 and J is TRBJ1-2; possibly TRBD1 for D (5 bases). This CDR3 is built from 12 residues. Germline loops: CDR1 DFQATT, CDR2 SNEGSKA (reference sequence). Trimming took 3 bases from V and 5 from J, leaving 10 bases between them. The CDR3 loop is CSARGRVYGYTF. The CDR3 bases are TGCAGTGCTAGGGGCAGGGTGTATGGCTACACCTTC.

The chain recombines TRBV20-1 with TRBJ2-4; tentatively, D is TRBD2 (7 bases). Germline V gene sequence: CDR1 DFQATT, CDR2 SNEGSKA (reference sequence). The CDR3 covers 16 residues. Trimming left V 6 bases short and J 2 bases short, with 20 bases between. The CDR3 sequence is CSAHTGRGSPKNIQYF. Written as DNA, the CDR3 is TGCAGTGCACATACAGGGAGGGGTTCTCCCAAAAACATTCAGTACTTC.

In its sample, this clonotype was seen many times. The chain recombines TRBV7-9 with TRBJ2-1; TRBD2 agrees at 14 bases. CDR3 length: 16 residues. The germline V gene encodes CDR1 SEHNR and CDR2 FQNEAQ (reference sequence). V shed 4 bases and J 8 bases; nucleotides not matched to a gene: 7. The CDR3 sequence is CASSSGTSGSSDEQFF. CDR3 bases: TGTGCCAGCAGCTCCGGGACTAGCGGGAGTTCGGATGAGCAGTTCTTC.

This clonotype has just a few counts. The genes are TRBV20-1 and TRBJ2-7; D call uncertain. The germline gives CDR1 DFQATT, CDR2 SNEGSKA (reference sequence). The ends were cut back, 0 bases at V and 0 bases at J, with 9 bases in the middle. CDR3 length: 14 residues. For the CDR3, the DNA is TGCAGTGCTAGAGAACCCTCCAGCTCCTACGAGCAGTACTTC. It translates to CSAREPSSSYEQYF.

This clonotype was found a few times. DNA for the CDR3: TGCGCCAGCAGCCAACCGGGACGGGGGGACTATGGCTACACCTTC. It codes for CASSQPGRGDYGYTF. The rearrangement links TRBV4-1 to TRBJ1-2, with D perhaps TRBD1 (5 bases). Per the germline V gene, CDR1 is MGHRA and CDR2 is YSYEKL. The V gene lost 2 bases and the J gene lost 3 bases, with 13 bases spanning the gap. The CDR3 is made up of 15 amino acids.